This T cell receptor beta chain came from a study of T cell responses to AZD1222 COVID-19 vaccine. General study results and limits: The CD4 TCRs associated with vaccination extended across spike and predominated at 160-218 and 743-854. Without day 14 samples, only post-peak T cell repertoires were studied. Donors were chiefly white British, with a greater number of females, and clonal diversity was perhaps underestimated.

Measured with immunoSEQ multiplex PCR; TCRdb has only the in-frame clones, and not every one. The table lists about 70,000 clones, approximately 90% of them singletons. The CDR3 has 15 amino acids. Germline loops: CDR1 SGHVS, CDR2 FNYEAQ. The V end was cut by 7 bases, the J end by 1 base, with 13 bases between. In regard to this clone: The antigen remains unidentified.

The receptor comes from an adult who received the MenACWY meningococcal vaccine as a control. Source: peripheral blood, taken 28 days after the second dose of the MenACWY control vaccine. This rearrangement joins TRBV7-6 to TRBJ2-2, with D possibly matching TRBD1 (5 bases). Here the CDR3 reads CASNHRQGNTGELFF. The CDR3 coding sequence is TGTGCCAGCAACCACCGGCAGGGGAACACCGGGGAGCTGTTTTTT.